This TCR beta chain is drawn from a study of control samples from healthy donors and cancer patients. This CDR3 spans 16 amino acids. V dropped 2 bases and J dropped 0 bases, with 11 bases sitting between them. Germline V gene lookup returns CDR1 MDHEN and CDR2 SYDVKM. The table came from immunoSEQ multiplex PCR; TCRdb's copy has only in-frame clones and leaves some out. The sample includes roughly 63,000 clones, 90% seen only once; the top ten take nearly 6%. The material sequenced was PBMCs. This clonotype was sampled from a man aged 55 to 69 with colorectal cancer. The chain is built from TRBV28 and TRBJ2-4; a weak D match, TRBD1 (5 bases). Written as DNA, the CDR3 is TGTGCCAGCAGTTTAAAGGTAGACAGAGCCAAAAACATTCAGTACTTC. Translation gives CASSLKVDRAKNIQYF.